What follows describes a single TCR beta chain. What this receptor recognizes is not known. Base qualities were left out, and no much larger clone turns up one base away. Cells with a CD4+CD8-CD45RO-CD45RA+ profile were isolated by FACS and defined as naive CD4+ T cells, and those with a CD8+CD4-CD45RA+CD27bright profile were defined as naive CD8+ T cells. Antibodies against CD4 (RPA-T4), CD8 (SK1), CD27 (O323), CD45RA (HI100) and CD45RO (UCHL1) were used for sorting. The data derive from a study of healthy donors' naive CD4 and CD8 T cells (dated by TCRdb to the mid-2010s). About the full investigation: The donors were selected to cover three age groups of six people each (20-25, 40-50 and 60-70 years), had a mean age of roughly 45, and were half female. For TCR alpha, a new primer set was designed to cover all functional IMGT alpha gene variants, and the remainder of the protocol was kept the same as the beta-chain workflow. Rearranged TCR alpha and beta chains from naive CD4+ and CD8+ T cells were sequenced in the study to test how TCR variation relates to lineage commitment. Peripheral blood mononuclear cells were collected from fewer than 20 healthy, unrelated individuals. The donors were HLA-typed by sequencing at HLA-A, -B, -C, -DRB1, -DQB1 and -DPB1, using the SBTexcellerator protocol, an ABI3130xl analyzer and SBTengine software.

From cysteine to phenylalanine, the CDR3 is 14 amino acids long. The retained sequence is limited to the CDR3, 42 bases, with the frame set at the first base. The junction shows trimming of 7 bases on V and 4 bases on J, plus 16 bases between the germline ends. CDR1 SGHDN and CDR2 FVKESK were looked up in the germline V gene. Study-level results and caveats: Alpha and beta chains were sequenced in bulk and could not be paired, so combined chain effects were not evaluated. The study did not directly address possible repertoire bias arising from homeostatic proliferation of naive T cells. Most V and J gene segments were reportedly biased between naive CD4+ and CD8+ cells, consistently across donors and independent of HLA genotype. Approximately 13% of the variance in CD4/CD8 propensity appeared to be explained jointly by V genes, J genes and CDR3 charge, in a largely additive manner. In both chains, CD4+ lineage was associated with a positively charged CDR3, and CD8+ lineage was associated with a negatively charged CDR3.

Sequencing relied on a 454 GS FLX Titanium. TCR libraries were built from roughly 520 ng of total RNA with a previously published linear amplification protocol. The Roche/454 Genome Sequencer with Titanium chemistry was used for sequencing. The authors' analysis ran thus. From 4 or 5 of the healthy donors, around 78,000 rearranged TCR alpha transcripts were sequenced. Duplicate transcripts were removed, and each unique TCR clonotype was defined by its CDR3 junction following IMGT nomenclature. CD4 versus CD8 status was modeled on V and J genes by logistic regression in R 2.13.0, with adjustment for donor effects and Bonferroni correction for multiple testing. The public sequencing data were trimmed at Q25 with fastp and processed into clonotypes with MiXCR by TCRdb, which kept only in-frame beta chains. Duplicate CDR3 protein sequences are folded into a single record with the most common DNA and genes. The V and J calls shown here were made by TCRdb, not taken from the authors' results. The sample table lists some 190,000 distinct CDR3 sequences, around three quarters of them with a count of one. The ten largest clones represent 2% to 2.5% of the sample.

This TCR was recovered from a pool of human donors in good health; the sample pools cells from several healthy donors. The chain is assembled from TRBV14 and TRBJ1-1; TRBD1 could be the D gene, as 5 bases match. The sample taken for sequencing was naive CD4+ and CD8+ T cells sorted from blood, pooled from several donors. In light of the paper, this sample's cell subset or site label describes: FACS-sorted naive CD4+ (CD45RO-CD45RA+) and naive CD8+ (CD45RA+CD27bright) T cells. Here the CDR3 is given as CASTLRGRATEAFF. The nucleotides are TGTGCCAGCACCCTAAGGGGTCGCGCCACTGAAGCTTTCTTT.